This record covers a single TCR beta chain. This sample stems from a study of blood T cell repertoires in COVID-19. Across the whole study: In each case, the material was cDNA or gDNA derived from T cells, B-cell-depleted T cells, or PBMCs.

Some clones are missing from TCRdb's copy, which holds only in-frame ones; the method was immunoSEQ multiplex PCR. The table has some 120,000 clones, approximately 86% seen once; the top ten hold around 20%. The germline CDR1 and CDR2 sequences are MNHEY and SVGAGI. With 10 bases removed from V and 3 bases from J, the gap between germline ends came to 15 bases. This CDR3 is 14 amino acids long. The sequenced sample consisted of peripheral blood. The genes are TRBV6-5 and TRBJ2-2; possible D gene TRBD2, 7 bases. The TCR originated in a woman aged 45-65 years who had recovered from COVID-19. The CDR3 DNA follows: TGTGCCACCTCCGGGGGGCTCTACACCGGGGAGCTGTTTTTT. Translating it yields CATSGGLYTGELFF.